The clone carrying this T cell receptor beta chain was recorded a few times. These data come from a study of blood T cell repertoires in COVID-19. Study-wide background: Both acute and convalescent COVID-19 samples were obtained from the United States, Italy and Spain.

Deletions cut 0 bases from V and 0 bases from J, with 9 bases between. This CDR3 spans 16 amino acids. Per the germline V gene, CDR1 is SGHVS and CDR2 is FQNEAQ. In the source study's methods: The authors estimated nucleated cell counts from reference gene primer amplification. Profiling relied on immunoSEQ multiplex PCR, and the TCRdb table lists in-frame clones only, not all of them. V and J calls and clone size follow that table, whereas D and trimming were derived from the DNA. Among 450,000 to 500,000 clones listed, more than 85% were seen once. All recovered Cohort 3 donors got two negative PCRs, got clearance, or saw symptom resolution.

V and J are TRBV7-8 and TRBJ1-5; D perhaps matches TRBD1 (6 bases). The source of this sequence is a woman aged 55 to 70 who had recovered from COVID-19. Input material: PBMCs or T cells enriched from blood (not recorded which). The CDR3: CASSLAGGRSNQPQHF. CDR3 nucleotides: TGTGCCAGCAGCTTAGCGGGGGGGCGTAGCAATCAGCCCCAGCATTTT. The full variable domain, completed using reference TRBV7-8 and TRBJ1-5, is GAGVSQSPRYKVAKRGQDVALRCDPISGHVSLFWYQQALGQGPEFLTYFQNEAQLDKSGLPSDRFFAERPEGSVSTLKIQRTQQEDSAVYLCASSLAGGRSNQPQHFGDGTRLSIL.